This T cell receptor (beta chain) is drawn from a study of long-term antiretroviral therapy in people with HIV. The germline CDR1 and CDR2 sequences are SGHNT and YYREEE (reference sequence). Germline trimming cut 4 bases from V and 0 bases from J; bases unmatched to any gene: 8. The CDR3 is made up of 18 amino acids. General observations from the study: Viral resistance, ART adherence and therapy changes all lacked available data. Across all time points, the repertoire was dominated by clones that expanded before ART.

This was the immunoSEQ v3.0 assay at survey level. Method: immunoSEQ multiplex PCR; TCRdb's copy keeps in-frame clones and lacks some. In the table there are 35,000 to 55,000 clones, 90% to 95% of which are singletons. With regard to this clone: Its specificity is unknown.

The sequences come from unsorted PBMCs, collected 3.7 years after starting antiretroviral therapy. The TCR was taken from a woman in her forties or fifties with HIV. J is TRBJ2-1 and V is TRBV5-4; the match to TRBD2 covers 12 bases. The chain's CDR3 is CASSRLAGGSSSYNEQFF. CDR3 sequence (DNA): TGTGCCAGCAGCAGGCTAGCGGGGGGGTCGAGCTCCTACAATGAGCAGTTCTTC.